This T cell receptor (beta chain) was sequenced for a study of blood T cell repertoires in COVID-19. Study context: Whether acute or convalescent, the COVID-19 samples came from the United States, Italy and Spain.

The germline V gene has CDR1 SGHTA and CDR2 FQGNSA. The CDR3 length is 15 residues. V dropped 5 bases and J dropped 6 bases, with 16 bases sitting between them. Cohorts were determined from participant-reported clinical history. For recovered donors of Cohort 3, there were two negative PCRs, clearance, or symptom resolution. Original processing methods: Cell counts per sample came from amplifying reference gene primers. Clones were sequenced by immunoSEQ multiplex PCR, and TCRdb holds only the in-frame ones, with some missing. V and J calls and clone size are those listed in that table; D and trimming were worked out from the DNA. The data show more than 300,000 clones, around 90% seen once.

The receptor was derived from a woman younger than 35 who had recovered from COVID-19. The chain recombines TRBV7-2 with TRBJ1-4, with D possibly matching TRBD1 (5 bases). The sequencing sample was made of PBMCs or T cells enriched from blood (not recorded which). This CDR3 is CASSRRGGADEKLFF. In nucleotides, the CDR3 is TGTGCCAGCAGCCGGCGGGGCGGGGCTGATGAAAAACTGTTTTTT.